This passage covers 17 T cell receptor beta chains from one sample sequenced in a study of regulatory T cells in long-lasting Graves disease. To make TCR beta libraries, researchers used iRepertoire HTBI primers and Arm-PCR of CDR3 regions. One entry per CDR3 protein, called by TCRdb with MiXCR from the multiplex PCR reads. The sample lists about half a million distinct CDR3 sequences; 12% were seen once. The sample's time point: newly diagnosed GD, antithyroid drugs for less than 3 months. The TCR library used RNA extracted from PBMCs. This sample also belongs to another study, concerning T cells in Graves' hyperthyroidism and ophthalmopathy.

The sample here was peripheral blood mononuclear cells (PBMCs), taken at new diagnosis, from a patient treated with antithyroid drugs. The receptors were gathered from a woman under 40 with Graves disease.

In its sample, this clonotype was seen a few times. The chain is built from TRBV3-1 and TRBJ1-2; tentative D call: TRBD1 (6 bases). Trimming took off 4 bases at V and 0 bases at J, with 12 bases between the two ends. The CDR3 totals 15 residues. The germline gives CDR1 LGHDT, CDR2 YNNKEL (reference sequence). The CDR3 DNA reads TGTGCCAGCAGCCCTAGGACAGTTACTAACTATGGCTACACCTTC. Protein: CASSPRTVTNYGYTF.

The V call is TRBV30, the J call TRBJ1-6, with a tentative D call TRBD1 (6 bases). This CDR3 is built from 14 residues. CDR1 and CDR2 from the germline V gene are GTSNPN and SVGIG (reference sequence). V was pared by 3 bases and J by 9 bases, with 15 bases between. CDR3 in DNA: TGTGCCTGGAGGCAACAGGGCATAGCTTCACCCCTCCACTTT. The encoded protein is CAWRQQGIASPLHF.

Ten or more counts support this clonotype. CDR3 protein: CASSFFGTGGGETQYF. The CDR3 nucleotides are TGTGCCAGCAGTTTTTTCGGGACAGGGGGAGGAGAGACCCAGTACTTC. This rearrangement joins TRBV28 to TRBJ2-5; 11 positions agree with TRBD1. This CDR3 is built from 16 residues. The germline V gene encodes CDR1 MDHEN and CDR2 SYDVKM. V dropped 3 bases and J dropped 4; count of bases not matched to a gene: 7.

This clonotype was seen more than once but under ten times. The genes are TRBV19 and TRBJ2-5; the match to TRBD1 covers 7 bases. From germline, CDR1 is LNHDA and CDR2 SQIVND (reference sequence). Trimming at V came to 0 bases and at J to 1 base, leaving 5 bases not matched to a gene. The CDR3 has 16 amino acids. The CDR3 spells CASSIDHPGGQETQYF. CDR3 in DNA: TGTGCCAGTAGTATAGATCACCCAGGGGGCCAAGAGACCCAGTACTTC.

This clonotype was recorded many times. Written as DNA, the CDR3 is TGTGCCAGCAGTGAAGTAGGACAGCCCGTCTACGAGCAGTACTTC. Its protein product is CASSEVGQPVYEQYF. The rearrangement joins TRBV2 to TRBJ2-7; perhaps TRBD1 as D (6 bases). The CDR3 runs 15 residues. CDR1 is SNHLY, CDR2 FYNNEI, per germline. With 1 base removed from V and 3 bases from J, the gap between germline ends came to 13 bases.

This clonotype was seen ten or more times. The chain's CDR3 is CASSPSRQPQHF. The CDR3, as DNA: TGTGCCAGCAGCCCCTCCAGGCAGCCCCAGCATTTT. V usage is TRBV28 and J usage is TRBJ1-5; D not resolved. The ends were cut back, 6 bases at V and 7 bases at J, with 10 bases in the middle. Germline CDR1 is MDHEN and CDR2 is SYDVKM. CDR3 size: 12 residues. The full variable domain, in which reference TRBV28 and TRBJ1-5 provide the parts outside the CDR3, is DVKVTQSSRYLVKRTGEKVFLECVQDMDHENMFWYRQDPGLGLRLIYFSYDVKMKEKGDIPEGYSVSREKKERFSLILESASTNQTSMYLCASSPSRQPQHFGDGTRLSIL.

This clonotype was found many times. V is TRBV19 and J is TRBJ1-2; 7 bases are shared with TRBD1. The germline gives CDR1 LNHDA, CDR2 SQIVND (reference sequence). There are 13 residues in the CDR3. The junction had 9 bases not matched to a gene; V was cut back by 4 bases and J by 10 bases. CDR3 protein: CASSRGQAASYTF. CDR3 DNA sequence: TGTGCCAGTAGTAGAGGACAGGCGGCGTCCTACACCTTC.

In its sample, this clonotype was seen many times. The chain's CDR3 is CAWSYLTYEQYF. Written as DNA, the CDR3 is TGTGCCTGGAGTTACCTGACCTACGAGCAGTACTTC. V is TRBV30 and J is TRBJ2-7, with D unclear. Trimming stripped 2 bases from V and 2 bases from J, with 7 bases between. The CDR3 is 12 amino acids. Germline assignment: CDR1 GTSNPN and CDR2 SVGIG (reference sequence).

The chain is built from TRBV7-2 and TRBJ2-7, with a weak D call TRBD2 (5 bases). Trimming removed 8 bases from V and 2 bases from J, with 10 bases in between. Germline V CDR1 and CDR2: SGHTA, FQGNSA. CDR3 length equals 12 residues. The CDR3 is CASEGYAYEQYF. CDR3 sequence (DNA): TGTGCCAGCGAGGGCTACGCCTACGAGCAGTACTTC.

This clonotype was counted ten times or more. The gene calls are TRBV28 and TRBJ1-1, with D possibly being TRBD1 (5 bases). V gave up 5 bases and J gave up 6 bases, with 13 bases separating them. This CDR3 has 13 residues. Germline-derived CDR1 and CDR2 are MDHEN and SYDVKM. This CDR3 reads CASSRTGNAEAFF. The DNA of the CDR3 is TGTGCCAGCAGTCGTACAGGTAACGCTGAAGCTTTCTTT. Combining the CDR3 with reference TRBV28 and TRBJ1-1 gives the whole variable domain DVKVTQSSRYLVKRTGEKVFLECVQDMDHENMFWYRQDPGLGLRLIYFSYDVKMKEKGDIPEGYSVSREKKERFSLILESASTNQTSMYLCASSRTGNAEAFFGQGTRLTVV.

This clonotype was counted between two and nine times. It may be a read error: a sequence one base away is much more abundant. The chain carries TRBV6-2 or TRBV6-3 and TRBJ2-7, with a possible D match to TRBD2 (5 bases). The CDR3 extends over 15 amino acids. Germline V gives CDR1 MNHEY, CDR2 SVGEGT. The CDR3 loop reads CASSYSKGSSYEQCF. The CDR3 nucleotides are TGTGCCAGCAGTTACTCGAAAGGGAGCTCCTACGAGCAGTGCTTC.

DNA for the CDR3: TGTGCCAGCAGCCACCGACTCAGCCTCTATGGCTATGGCTACACCTTC. Its protein product is CASSHRLSLYGYGYTF. The V gene is TRBV11-3, the J gene TRBJ1-2; D is unclear. The CDR3 is made up of 16 amino acids. V dropped 5 bases and J dropped 4 bases, with 20 bases sitting between them. Germline CDR1 SGHNT, CDR2 YENEEA. The full variable domain, in which reference TRBV11-3 and TRBJ1-2 provide the parts outside the CDR3, is EAGVVQSPRYKIIEKKQPVAFWCNPISGHNTLYWYLQNLGQGPELLIRYENEEAVDDSQLPKDRFSAERLKGVDSTLKIQPAELGDSAVYLCASSHRLSLYGYGYTFGSGTRLTVV.

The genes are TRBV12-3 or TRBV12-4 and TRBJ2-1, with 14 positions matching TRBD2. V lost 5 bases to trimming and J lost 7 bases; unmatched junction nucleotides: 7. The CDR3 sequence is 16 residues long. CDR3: CASSPTSGRAINEQFF. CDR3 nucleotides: TGTGCCAGCAGTCCGACTAGCGGGAGGGCCATAAATGAGCAGTTCTTC.

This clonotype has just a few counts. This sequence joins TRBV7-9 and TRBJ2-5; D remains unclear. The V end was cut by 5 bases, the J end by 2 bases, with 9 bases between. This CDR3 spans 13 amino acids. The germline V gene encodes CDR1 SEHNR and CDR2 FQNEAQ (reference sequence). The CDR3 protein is CASSLGWQETQYF. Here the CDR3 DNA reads TGTGCCAGCAGCCTCGGGTGGCAAGAGACCCAGTACTTC.

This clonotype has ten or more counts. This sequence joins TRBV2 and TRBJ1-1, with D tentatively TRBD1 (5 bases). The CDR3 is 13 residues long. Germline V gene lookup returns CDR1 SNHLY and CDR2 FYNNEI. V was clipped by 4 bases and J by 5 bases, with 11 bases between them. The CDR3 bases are TGTGCCAGCAGTGTTATGGGGGATACTGAAGCTTTCTTT. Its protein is CASSVMGDTEAFF.

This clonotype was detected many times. In DNA form, the CDR3 reads TGTGCCAGCAGCGTAGAGGGGACAAGGGACACTGAAGCTTTCTTT. The encoded protein is CASSVEGTRDTEAFF. The chain carries TRBV9 and TRBJ1-1; D possibly corresponds to TRBD1 (6 bases). Germline V lookup: CDR1 SGDLS, CDR2 YYNGEE. CDR3 size: 15 residues. V gave up 0 bases and J gave up 3 bases, with 12 bases separating them.

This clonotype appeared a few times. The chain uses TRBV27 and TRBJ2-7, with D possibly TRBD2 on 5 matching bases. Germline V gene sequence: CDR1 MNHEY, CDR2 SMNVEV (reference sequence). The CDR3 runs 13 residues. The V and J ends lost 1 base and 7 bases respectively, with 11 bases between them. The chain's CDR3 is CASSLWPSGEQYF. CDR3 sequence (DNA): TGTGCCAGCAGTTTATGGCCCTCGGGAGAGCAGTACTTC.